This TCR beta chain was profiled in a study of blood T cell repertoires in COVID-19. Germline V gene data show CDR1 as GTSNPN and CDR2 as SVGIG (reference sequence). Trimming removed 0 bases from V and 0 bases from J, with 11 bases in between. The CDR3 runs to 15 residues. Profiled with immunoSEQ multiplex PCR; TCRdb holds only in-frame clones, not every one. The sample shows about 130,000 clones, approximately 80% of them seen only once. The clonotype was recovered from an elderly woman with acute or convalescent COVID-19. J is TRBJ1-2 and V is TRBV30; D gene ambiguous. Sample: peripheral blood. CDR3 loop: CAWSVFSRANYGYTF. The CDR3 DNA reads TGTGCCTGGAGTGTATTTTCGCGAGCTAACTATGGCTACACCTTC.